This passage covers 31 T cell receptor beta chains from one sample sequenced in a study of blood T cell repertoires in COVID-19. Here immunoSEQ multiplex PCR was the method, and the copy in TCRdb shows in-frame clones only, minus some. The sample holds some 140,000 clones, 79% seen once. Sequenced: peripheral blood. These receptors all come from a man in his fifties or sixties with acute or convalescent COVID-19.

The chain is built from TRBV9 and TRBJ2-1, with 14 bases that match TRBD2. V gave up 0 bases and J gave up 9 bases; unmatched junction bases: 11. Germline values: CDR1 SGDLS, CDR2 YYNGEE. The CDR3 runs to 18 residues. This CDR3 is CASSVAYGTSGRSAEQFF. The DNA for the CDR3 is TGTGCCAGCAGCGTAGCTTATGGGACTAGCGGGAGATCTGCTGAGCAGTTCTTC.

The sample holds one count of this clone. This chain links TRBV10-1 with TRBJ1-5; the D gene is possibly TRBD1 (6 bases). Germline V gene data show CDR1 as WNHNN and CDR2 as SYGVQD (reference sequence). V was clipped by 0 bases and J by 2 bases, with 20 bases between them. This CDR3 has 19 residues. The CDR3, as DNA: TGCGCCAGCAGTGAGTCAAAAGGGGGGGGAGTGCGGCGCAATCAGCCCCAGCATTTT. It codes for CASSESKGGGVRRNQPQHF.

The CDR3 spells CASSLQAQGGNEQFF. The CDR3 DNA follows: TGTGCCAGCAGTTTACAAGCGCAGGGTGGGAATGAGCAGTTCTTC. The V call is TRBV28, the J call TRBJ2-1; D possibly corresponds to TRBD1 (5 bases). The CDR3 has 15 residues. CDR1 and CDR2 (germline): MDHEN, SYDVKM. Trimming pared 2 bases from V and 7 bases from J, leaving 15 bases between.

The V gene is TRBV5-4, the J gene TRBJ2-2; possible D gene TRBD2, 6 bases. Trimming took 0 bases from V and 2 from J, leaving 11 bases between them. This CDR3 contains 16 residues. CDR1 SGHNT and CDR2 YYREEE come from the germline V gene (reference sequence). The CDR3 here is CASSLDPGANTGELFF. CDR3 DNA sequence: TGTGCCAGCAGCTTGGATCCGGGAGCAAACACCGGGGAGCTGTTTTTT.

This sequence joins TRBV5-1 and TRBJ1-2; perhaps TRBD1 as D (5 bases). V was clipped by 4 bases and J by 6 bases, with 16 bases between them. The V gene's germline CDR1 is SGHRS and CDR2 YFSETQ. The CDR3 has 14 residues. CDR3 DNA sequence: TGCGCCAGCAGCGGGGGGTCAGTGGACCATGGCTACACCTTC. It translates to CASSGGSVDHGYTF. The whole variable domain, remainder taken from reference TRBV5-1 and TRBJ1-2, is KAGVTQTPRYLIKTRGQQVTLSCSPISGHRSVSWYQQTPGQGLQFLFEYFSETQRNKGNFPGRFSGRQFSNSRSEMNVSTLELGDSALYLCASSGGSVDHGYTFGSGTRLTVV.

J is TRBJ2-3 and V is TRBV2; TRBD1 agrees at 9 bases. V trimming: 9 bases; J trimming: 0 bases; junction bases outside the gene matches: 7. Germline CDR1 reads SNHLY; CDR2 reads FYNNEI. The CDR3 spans 15 residues. CDR3 bases: TGTGCCAGTCGAAAAGGGACAGGGAGCACAGATACGCAGTATTTT. Translating gives CASRKGTGSTDTQYF. The full variable domain, its missing parts supplied by reference TRBV2 and TRBJ2-3, is EPEVTQTPSHQVTQMGQEVILRCVPISNHLYFYWYRQILGQKVEFLVSFYNNEISEKSEIFDDQFSVERPDGSNFTLKIRSTKLEDSAMYFCASRKGTGSTDTQYFGPGTRLTVL.

This clone has a single count. This chain connects TRBV27 to TRBJ2-1; TRBD2 matches at 9 bases. Germline V gene data show CDR1 as MNHEY and CDR2 as SMNVEV (reference sequence). The V segment lost 5 bases and the J segment 5 bases; nucleotides outside the gene matches: 13. This CDR3 region has 17 residues. The CDR3 reads CASSLTPLAGLDNEQFF. CDR3 nucleotides: TGTGCCAGCAGTCTTACCCCACTAGCGGGCTTGGACAATGAGCAGTTCTTC.

The gene calls are TRBV18 and TRBJ2-1, with TRBD2 as a possible D gene (13 bases). The ends were cut back, 4 bases at V and 9 bases at J, with 31 bases in the middle. CDR3 length equals 19 residues. Germline V gene sequence: CDR1 KGHSH, CDR2 LQKENI. The CDR3, as DNA: TGTGCCAGCTCACTCACCGGGACAGGGGGCCGACTAGCGGGAGGTGAGCAGTTCTTC. Its translation is CASSLTGTGGRLAGGEQFF. Using reference TRBV18 and TRBJ2-1 for the parts outside the CDR3, the full variable domain is NAGVMQNPRHLVRRRGQEARLRCSPMKGHSHVYWYRQLPEEGLKFMVYLQKENIIDESGMPKERFSAEFPKEGPSILRIQQVVRGDSAAYFCASSLTGTGGRLAGGEQFFGPGTRLTVL.

The J gene is TRBJ2-5, the V gene TRBV19, with 10 positions matching TRBD1. V gave up 4 bases and J gave up 5 bases; unmatched junction bases: 7. The CDR3 contains 15 residues. Germline V gene lookup returns CDR1 LNHDA and CDR2 SQIVND (reference sequence). The CDR3, as DNA: TGTGCCAGTAGTAGGAGGGGGACAGGGGACGAGACCCAGTACTTC. It is translated as CASSRRGTGDETQYF.

The chain links TRBV29-1 to TRBJ1-2; TRBD1 might be the D (5 bases). The V end lost 7 bases, the J end lost 4 bases, and 13 bases lay between the germline ends. Per the germline V gene, CDR1 is SQVTM and CDR2 is ANQGSEA. This CDR3 spans 12 amino acids. The CDR3, as DNA: TGCAGCGCAGCCAGGGTTACCTATGGCTACACCTTC. Translated: CSAARVTYGYTF.

This chain links TRBV28 with TRBJ1-5; 12 nucleotides match TRBD1. CDR3 length: 16 residues. The germline V gene encodes CDR1 MDHEN and CDR2 SYDVKM. The junction had 9 bases not matched to a gene; V was cut back by 6 bases and J by 6 bases. The CDR3 sequence is CASRPTGQGAGQPQHF. CDR3 in DNA: TGTGCCAGCAGACCAACGGGACAGGGGGCGGGTCAGCCCCAGCATTTT.

The chain uses TRBV7-2 and TRBJ1-2; D ambiguous. CDR1 is SGHTA and CDR2 is FQGNSA in the germline V gene. V was trimmed by 0 bases and J by 3 bases, leaving 11 bases between them. The CDR3 has 15 residues. The CDR3: CASSLALSGYYGYTF. As DNA, the CDR3 is TGTGCCAGCAGCTTAGCCCTAAGCGGATACTATGGCTACACCTTC.

The V gene is TRBV9, the J gene TRBJ1-3; no reliable D call. Germline-derived CDR1 and CDR2 are SGDLS and YYNGEE. Trimming took off 0 bases at V and 2 bases at J, with 6 bases between the two ends. The CDR3 has 14 residues. The CDR3 DNA reads TGTGCCAGCAGCGTAGGCCGAGCTGGAAACACCATATATTTT. Residues: CASSVGRAGNTIYF. Drawing the rest from reference TRBV9 and TRBJ1-3, the complete variable domain is DSGVTQTPKHLITATGQRVTLRCSPRSGDLSVYWYQQSLDQGLQFLIQYYNGEERAKGNILERFSAQQFPDLHSELNLSSLELGDSALYFCASSVGRAGNTIYFGEGSWLTVV.

This chain connects TRBV2 to TRBJ2-7; TRBD2 might be the D (6 bases). Deletions cut 6 bases from V and 7 bases from J, with 13 bases between. The CDR3 has 12 residues. CDR1 is SNHLY and CDR2 is FYNNEI in the germline V gene. This chain's CDR3 is CASRPDGGEQYF. Written as DNA, the CDR3 is TGTGCCAGCAGACCCGATGGGGGGGAGCAGTACTTC.

The chain links TRBV19 to TRBJ2-5; maybe TRBD2 (6 bases). Germline V gene lookup returns CDR1 LNHDA and CDR2 SQIVND (reference sequence). This CDR3 has 15 residues. V was shortened by 7 bases and J by 5 bases, with 20 bases between the two germline ends. CDR3 coding DNA: TGTGCCAGTACCCCAAACAACAGAGGAGGGGAGACCCAGTACTTC. Its protein product is CASTPNNRGGETQYF.

This clone was seen more than once but under ten times. The chain joins TRBV6-2 or TRBV6-3 to TRBJ1-1, with D possibly matching TRBD1 (5 bases). This CDR3 comprises 15 residues. V was shortened by 6 bases and J by 1 base, with 15 bases between the two germline ends. Germline lookup yields CDR1 MNHEY and CDR2 SVGEGT. CDR3 amino acids: CASSLGRTPNTEAFF. The CDR3 DNA follows: TGTGCCAGCAGCCTCGGGCGGACACCGAACACTGAAGCTTTCTTT.

This chain connects TRBV7-2 to TRBJ1-6; D is possibly TRBD1 (6 bases). The germline V gene encodes CDR1 SGHTA and CDR2 FQGNSA. Trimming took off 7 bases at V and 4 bases at J, with 11 bases between the two ends. CDR3 length equals 14 residues. CDR3 in amino acids: CASTNRVYNSPLHF. The CDR3, as DNA: TGTGCCAGCACTAACAGGGTTTATAATTCACCCCTCCACTTT.

The rearrangement uses TRBV28 and TRBJ1-5; 7 positions agree with TRBD1. Losses at the gene ends were 5 bases for V and 5 bases for J; bases not matched to a gene: 3. CDR1 is MDHEN, CDR2 SYDVKM, per germline. The CDR3 totals 13 residues. In DNA form, the CDR3 reads TGTGCCAGCAGTGGGACAGTACATCAGCCCCAGCATTTT. Its translation: CASSGTVHQPQHF.

V gene TRBV6-5 combines with J gene TRBJ2-1; D may be TRBD1 (6 bases). CDR3 length: 16 residues. Germline CDR1 is MNHEY and CDR2 is SVGAGI. V was pared by 0 bases and J by 0 bases, with 9 bases between. The CDR3 DNA sequence: TGTGCCAGCAGTTACTCGAGGGGGTCCTCCTACAATGAGCAGTTCTTC. This translates into CASSYSRGSSYNEQFF.

The chain combines TRBV19 with TRBJ2-3; TRBD2 matches 9 bases. The germline gives CDR1 LNHDA, CDR2 SQIVND (reference sequence). This CDR3 region has 17 residues. V dropped 2 bases and J dropped 3; count of bases not matched to a gene: 9. The CDR3 loop reads CASSIRREGGGTDTQYF. DNA for the CDR3: TGTGCCAGTAGTATAAGGCGGGAGGGCGGCGGAACAGATACGCAGTATTTT. The entire variable domain, with the rest obtained from reference TRBV19 and TRBJ2-3, is as follows: DGGITQSPKYLFRKEGQNVTLSCEQNLNHDAMYWYRQDPGQGLRLIYYSQIVNDFQKGDIAEGYSVSREKKESFPLTVTSAQKNPTAFYLCASSIRREGGGTDTQYFGPGTRLTVL.

The CDR3, as DNA: TGTGCCAGCTCACCTCGGACAGGGGAGGGCTACACCTTC. Translation: CASSPRTGEGYTF. The rearrangement links TRBV18 to TRBJ1-2, with 9 bases lining up with TRBD1. The trim removed 3 bases at V and 8 bases at J, leaving 4 bases unmatched. Germline loops: CDR1 KGHSH, CDR2 LQKENI. The CDR3 extends over 13 amino acids.

The chain couples TRBV5-4 to TRBJ1-5; TRBD1 agrees at 10 bases. Looked up from germline, CDR1 is SGHNT and CDR2 is YYREEE (reference sequence). CDR3 length: 16 amino acids. V lost 0 bases, J lost 6 bases, and 6 bases stayed unmatched. In nucleotides, the CDR3 is TGTGCCAGCAGCTTGGACGGACAGGGGGGGGGTCAGCCCCAGCATTTT. It translates to CASSLDGQGGGQPQHF.

The CDR3 reads CASSQSRARDTDTQYF. The DNA of the CDR3 is TGTGCCAGCAGCCAATCTCGCGCGAGAGACACAGATACGCAGTATTTT. The V gene is TRBV16, the J gene TRBJ2-3, with unresolved D. The CDR3 length is 16 residues. V lost 0 bases, J lost 2 bases, and 12 bases lay in between. Germline V CDR1 and CDR2: KGHSY, FQNENV.

The CDR3 DNA follows: TGTGCCAGCTCACCACCAACAGCAAGGGAGACCCAGTACTTC. Translating gives CASSPPTARETQYF. The V and J genes are TRBV18 and TRBJ2-5, with unresolved D. With 0 bases removed from V and 5 bases from J, the gap between germline ends came to 10 bases. The CDR3 totals 14 residues. Germline V gene lookup returns CDR1 KGHSH and CDR2 LQKENI. The full variable domain, in which reference TRBV18 and TRBJ2-5 provide the parts outside the CDR3, is NAGVMQNPRHLVRRRGQEARLRCSPMKGHSHVYWYRQLPEEGLKFMVYLQKENIIDESGMPKERFSAEFPKEGPSILRIQQVVRGDSAAYFCASSPPTARETQYFGPGTRLLVL.

V and J are TRBV1 and TRBJ1-5. TRBV1 is labeled a pseudogene. CDR3 size: 16 residues. This CDR3 is CTSSHLTEYFNQPQHF. The CDR3 nucleotides read TGCACCAGCAGCCACCTCACCGAGTATTTCAATCAGCCCCAGCATTTT.

The V call is TRBV24-1, the J call TRBJ1-6; the D gene is possibly TRBD1 (5 bases). Germline assignment: CDR1 KGHDR and CDR2 SFDVKD. V gave up 9 bases and J gave up 0 bases, with 11 bases separating them. This CDR3 comprises 15 residues. CDR3 DNA sequence: TGTGCCACCCTAAGGGGAAGCTCCTATAATTCACCCCTCCACTTT. Protein product: CATLRGSSYNSPLHF.

This clone was found a few times. This chain connects TRBV28 to TRBJ1-5, with 7 bases lining up with TRBD1. Germline V lookup: CDR1 MDHEN, CDR2 SYDVKM. J lost 6 bases, V lost 6 bases, and 8 bases had no gene match. The length of the CDR3 is 14 residues. The CDR3 loop is CASRVTGPSQPQHF. The CDR3 nucleotides are TGTGCCAGCAGGGTGACAGGGCCCTCTCAGCCCCAGCATTTT.

The CDR3 reads CAIGDRGFMNTEAFF. The CDR3 DNA reads as TGTGCCATCGGAGACAGGGGCTTCATGAACACTGAAGCTTTCTTT. The V gene is TRBV10-3, the J gene TRBJ1-1; 8 bases are a match to TRBD1. Germline assignment: CDR1 ENHRY and CDR2 SYGVKD. The CDR3 sequence is 15 residues long. Trimming cost V 8 bases and J 0 bases; bases outside gene matches: 8.

The chain uses TRBV27 and TRBJ2-2, with 10 bases identical to TRBD2. This CDR3 has 16 residues. The V gene end was trimmed by 3 bases and the J gene end by 8 bases; junction bases not matched to a gene: 9. Germline V lookup: CDR1 MNHEY, CDR2 SMNVEV (reference sequence). The CDR3 protein is CASSLSGRARSGELFF. CDR3 sequence (DNA): TGTGCCAGCAGTTTGAGCGGGAGGGCCCGCTCGGGGGAGCTGTTTTTT.

CDR3 DNA: TGTGCCAGCAGCCTTGAGCGGGAGGCCTACAATGAGCAGTTCTTC. Translated: CASSLEREAYNEQFF. V and J are TRBV2 and TRBJ2-1; 9 nucleotides line up with TRBD2. With V trimmed by 6 bases and J by 2 bases, 5 bases remained unmatched. Per the germline V gene, CDR1 is SNHLY and CDR2 is FYNNEI. The CDR3 spans 15 residues.

The chain couples TRBV4-3 to TRBJ1-4, with D possibly matching TRBD1 (5 bases). The CDR3 is 17 residues long. V dropped 4 bases and J dropped 5 bases, with 20 bases sitting between them. Per the germline V gene, CDR1 is LGHNA and CDR2 is YSLEER. The chain's CDR3 is CASSRSGWGQGNEKLFF. The CDR3, as DNA: TGCGCCAGCAGCCGTTCAGGATGGGGCCAAGGAAATGAAAAACTGTTTTTT.